Each of the 30 T cell receptor beta chains below was sequenced from the same sample in a study of cytomegalovirus exposure and HLA in healthy donors. In the PCR, 60 Vbeta and 13 Jbeta primers were used. Assay used: immunoSEQ multiplex PCR; TCRdb lists only in-frame clones, some missing. The sample records 83,000 or so clones, around 81% being singletons. Sequencing was performed on PBMCs. The receptor set was obtained from a woman aged 30 to 39 in good health and CMV-seronegative.

For this clone: At one boundary the junction diverges from the germline segment, which might be a read error. The chain combines TRBV6-1 with TRBJ1-1, with TRBD1 matching 9 bases. This CDR3 has 14 amino acids. CDR1 is MNHNS and CDR2 is SASEGT in the germline V gene. Here the CDR3 DNA reads TGTGCCAGCAGCGAAGACAGGGGGGACACTGAAGCTTTCTTT. Translating it yields CASSEDRGDTEAFF.

This sequence joins TRBV6-5 and TRBJ1-6; maybe TRBD1 (6 bases). The CDR3 spans 15 residues. Germline-derived CDR1 and CDR2 are MNHEY and SVGAGI. V was trimmed by 6 bases and J by 5 bases, leaving 14 bases between them. The chain's CDR3 is CASSRRQDDNSPLHF. CDR3 bases: TGTGCCAGCAGCCGCCGACAGGATGATAATTCACCCCTCCACTTT.

The CDR3 loop is CASRKGQINQPQHF. As DNA, the CDR3 is TGTGCCAGCAGGAAGGGACAGATCAATCAGCCCCAGCATTTT. The V call is TRBV28, the J call TRBJ1-5, with 7 bases that match TRBD1. This CDR3 region has 14 residues. Germline V lookup: CDR1 MDHEN, CDR2 SYDVKM. Trimming removed 6 bases from V and 3 bases from J; junction bases left unmatched: 5.

V gene TRBV4-1 combines with J gene TRBJ2-5; no definite D call. Germline V lookup: CDR1 MGHRA, CDR2 YSYEKL. Trimming shortened V by 2 bases and J by 4 bases, and 8 bases separated the two germline ends. The CDR3 contains 13 residues. CDR3: CASSQTAGETQYF. CDR3 sequence (DNA): TGCGCCAGCAGCCAAACGGCAGGAGAGACCCAGTACTTC.

Written as DNA, the CDR3 is TGCGCCAGCAGCCAAGATCTGGGACTAGCGGAATACGAGCAGTACTTC. Protein: CASSQDLGLAEYEQYF. The gene calls are TRBV4-1 and TRBJ2-7, with 11 bases matching TRBD2. Germline V gene lookup returns CDR1 MGHRA and CDR2 YSYEKL. V lost 0 bases and J lost 4; bases outside the gene matches: 5. The CDR3 sequence is 16 residues long.

This chain joins TRBV5-8 and TRBJ1-1; tentative D call: TRBD1 (5 bases). This CDR3 is 11 amino acids long. The germline V and J ends were trimmed by 2 bases and 8 bases, with 7 bases remaining between them. The germline V gene has CDR1 SGHTS and CDR2 YDEGEE. CDR3 loop: CASSFRAEAFF. In DNA, the CDR3 is TGTGCCAGCAGCTTCAGGGCAGAAGCTTTCTTT.

The chain links TRBV15 to TRBJ1-5, with a weak D call TRBD1 (5 bases). Germline V CDR1 and CDR2: LNHNV, YYDKDF (reference sequence). The V end was cut by 6 bases, the J end by 4 bases, with 10 bases between. The CDR3 is 13 amino acids. In nucleotides, the CDR3 is TGTGCCACCAGTAGCGGGGGGAATCAGCCCCAGCATTTT. This translates into CATSSGGNQPQHF.

The rearrangement uses TRBV28 and TRBJ1-1, with D maybe TRBD1 (6 bases). The V and J ends lost 6 bases and 8 bases respectively, with 13 bases between them. From germline, CDR1 is MDHEN and CDR2 SYDVKM. CDR3 size: 12 residues. CDR3 nucleotides: TGTGCCAGCAGAACAGGGTACTCCGAAGCTTTCTTT. Protein: CASRTGYSEAFF.

In its sample, this clone was seen a few times. The CDR3 DNA is TGTGCCAGCAGTGACCCCATAGCGGGAGTCCCCGGGGAGCTGTTTTTT. Protein product: CASSDPIAGVPGELFF. The chain has TRBV2 and TRBJ2-2, with 9 bases that match TRBD2. V lost 3 bases to trimming and J lost 6 bases; unmatched junction nucleotides: 8. The CDR3 has 16 amino acids. Per germline, CDR1 SNHLY and CDR2 FYNNEI.

The chain carries TRBV18 and TRBJ2-7; possible D gene TRBD2, 6 bases. Deletions cut 2 bases from V and 3 bases from J, with 11 bases between. Germline lookup yields CDR1 KGHSH and CDR2 LQKENI. The CDR3 spans 14 residues. The CDR3 nucleotides read TGTGCCAGCTCACCAGACCGGGGGAACTACGAGCAGTACTTC. It yields the protein CASSPDRGNYEQYF. Using reference TRBV18 and TRBJ2-7 for the parts outside the CDR3, the full variable domain is NAGVMQNPRHLVRRRGQEARLRCSPMKGHSHVYWYRQLPEEGLKFMVYLQKENIIDESGMPKERFSAEFPKEGPSILRIQQVVRGDSAAYFCASSPDRGNYEQYFGPGTRLTVT.

This clone came up a few times. The gene calls are TRBV5-4 and TRBJ2-3; TRBD1 matches at 9 bases. The germline V gene encodes CDR1 SGHNT and CDR2 YYREEE (reference sequence). J lost 0 bases, V lost 2 bases, and 4 bases had no gene match. The CDR3 totals 16 residues. The CDR3 DNA reads TGTGCCAGCAGCTTCGCGGACAGGGGCAGCACAGATACGCAGTATTTT. It codes for CASSFADRGSTDTQYF.

Worth noting for this clone: One end of the junction does not line up with germline, which may come from a read error. V and J are TRBV19 and TRBJ2-1, with D tentatively TRBD1 (6 bases). The length of the CDR3 is 12 residues. Germline CDR1 reads LNHDA; CDR2 reads SQIVND (reference sequence). CDR3 DNA sequence: TGTGCCAGTAGAACAGGGTTCGATGAGCGGTTCTTC. This sequence encodes CASRTGFDERFF. Looking up the rest from reference TRBV19 and TRBJ2-1 gives the full variable domain: DGGITQSPKYLFRKEGQNVTLSCEQNLNHDAMYWYRQDPGQGLRLIYYSQIVNDFQKGDIAEGYSVSREKKESFPLTVTSAQKNPTAFYLCASRTGFDERFFGPGTRLTVL.

The rearrangement links TRBV5-6 to TRBJ1-5; tentatively, D is TRBD1 (6 bases). V lost 3 bases and J lost 2, with 18 bases in between. Germline CDR1 is SGHDT and CDR2 is YYEEEE. This CDR3 is built from 17 residues. CDR3 residues: CASSSRQGLRGNQPQHF. As DNA, the CDR3 is TGTGCCAGCAGCTCTAGGCAGGGGCTAAGGGGCAATCAGCCCCAGCATTTT. Together with reference TRBV5-6 and TRBJ1-5, the CDR3 gives the full variable domain: DAGVTQSPTHLIKTRGQQVTLRCSPKSGHDTVSWYQQALGQGPQFIFQYYEEEERQRGNFPDRFSGHQFPNYSSELNVNALLLGDSALYLCASSSRQGLRGNQPQHFGDGTRLSIL.

The chain carries TRBV2 and TRBJ1-4; D is unclear. Trimming took off 7 bases at V and 8 bases at J, with 17 bases between the two ends. The CDR3 is 14 amino acids. CDR1 is SNHLY and CDR2 is FYNNEI in the germline V gene. The CDR3 region is CASNLTPPGEKLFF. CDR3 DNA sequence: TGTGCCAGCAATTTAACACCCCCAGGAGAAAAACTGTTTTTT.

The CDR3 here is CASSPLSENEAFF. In DNA, the CDR3 is TGTGCCAGCTCACCACTAAGTGAGAATGAAGCTTTCTTT. This chain connects TRBV18 to TRBJ1-1; D remains unclear. The CDR3 covers 13 residues. V gave up 1 base and J gave up 7 bases, with 10 bases separating them. Germline CDR1 is KGHSH and CDR2 is LQKENI.

The rearrangement uses TRBV7-9 and TRBJ1-1; no firm D call. The germline V gene has CDR1 SEHNR and CDR2 FQNEAQ (reference sequence). The V and J ends lost 1 base and 5 bases respectively, with 11 bases between them. This CDR3 has 14 amino acids. CDR3 amino acids: CASSLEAGSTEAFF. CDR3 coding DNA: TGTGCCAGCAGCTTAGAGGCGGGGAGTACTGAAGCTTTCTTT.

Only a few counts were recorded for this clone. The J gene is TRBJ2-7, the V gene TRBV6-5; 8 bases are shared with TRBD2. Germline loops: CDR1 MNHEY, CDR2 SVGAGI. The CDR3 spans 15 residues. Trimming at V came to 4 bases and at J to 1 base, leaving 6 bases not matched to a gene. The CDR3 loop is CASSSSSGGSYEQYF. The CDR3 coding sequence is TGTGCCAGCAGTTCCTCCTCGGGAGGGTCCTACGAGCAGTACTTC.

This clone was picked up one time. The V call is TRBV7-9, the J call TRBJ2-1; 8 positions agree with TRBD1. The CDR3 covers 17 residues. Per germline, CDR1 SEHNR and CDR2 FQNEAQ (reference sequence). Trimming at V came to 5 bases and at J to 10 bases, leaving 19 bases not matched to a gene. DNA for the CDR3: TGTGCCAGCAGCCCACGCTTCGACAGGGGCTTACTCTCGGAGCAGTTCTTC. Translation: CASSPRFDRGLLSEQFF.

V gene TRBV11-2 combines with J gene TRBJ2-7; D may be TRBD2 (5 bases). With 2 bases removed from V and 2 bases from J, the gap between germline ends came to 13 bases. Germline CDR1 and CDR2: SGHAT and FQNNGV. This CDR3 is built from 15 residues. The CDR3 DNA is TGTGCCAGCAGCTTAAGAAGCGGTGCTCCCTACGAGCAGTACTTC. Its protein is CASSLRSGAPYEQYF.

The V and J genes are TRBV28 and TRBJ1-5; D remains unclear. Between the trimmed V and J ends, which lost 5 bases and 6 bases, there was a span of 8 bases. CDR1 is MDHEN and CDR2 is SYDVKM in the germline V gene. CDR3 length: 12 residues. The CDR3 nucleotides read TGTGCCAGCAGTGGCTTTGTTCAGCCCCAGCATTTT. As protein: CASSGFVQPQHF.

The chain joins TRBV28 to TRBJ2-5, with 8 bases matching TRBD2. The CDR3 is 15 residues long. The junction had 4 bases not matched to a gene; V was cut back by 3 bases and J by 1 base. Germline CDR1 is MDHEN and CDR2 is SYDVKM. The CDR3: CASSFGTRVQETQYF. The CDR3 coding sequence is TGTGCCAGCAGTTTCGGGACTAGAGTCCAAGAGACCCAGTACTTC.

The chain uses TRBV19 and TRBJ1-5; 10 bases match TRBD1. The germline gives CDR1 LNHDA, CDR2 SQIVND (reference sequence). Trimming at V came to 7 bases and at J to 7 bases, leaving 4 bases not matched to a gene. There are 13 residues in the CDR3. CDR3 loop: CASTPTGGQPQHF. CDR3 sequence (DNA): TGTGCCAGTACCCCGACAGGGGGCCAGCCCCAGCATTTT.

The chain has TRBV4-3 and TRBJ1-1, with D unclear. The CDR3 covers 15 residues. From germline, CDR1 is LGHNA and CDR2 YSLEER. The V gene lost 1 base and the J gene lost 6 bases, with 15 bases spanning the gap. The CDR3 sequence is CASSQVERGIAEAFF. For the CDR3, the DNA is TGCGCCAGCAGCCAAGTTGAGCGAGGGATCGCTGAAGCTTTCTTT.

CDR3 DNA: TGTGCCAGCAGTGAACAGGGCCCTCAGCCCCAGCATTTT. It yields the protein CASSEQGPQPQHF. The genes are TRBV2 and TRBJ1-5; D is perhaps TRBD1 (5 bases). Trimming removed 2 bases at V and 6 bases at J, with 8 bases between. Per the germline V gene, CDR1 is SNHLY and CDR2 is FYNNEI. The CDR3 has 13 amino acids.

This rearrangement joins TRBV6-1 to TRBJ1-4; D unresolved. Germline CDR1 and CDR2: MNHNS and SASEGT. This CDR3 region has 15 residues. The germline V and J ends were trimmed by 7 bases and 8 bases, with 20 bases remaining between them. CDR3 protein: CASTFSRAGGEKLFF. CDR3 bases: TGTGCCAGCACCTTTTCGCGGGCAGGCGGCGAAAAACTGTTTTTT.

This sequence joins TRBV5-1 and TRBJ2-3; 10 nucleotides align to TRBD2. V lost 6 bases, J lost 2 bases, and 6 bases stayed unmatched. Germline V gene sequence: CDR1 SGHRS, CDR2 YFSETQ. This CDR3 comprises 15 residues. The CDR3 loop reads CASTVAGGSTDTQYF. In nucleotides, the CDR3 is TGCGCCAGCACCGTAGCGGGGGGTTCCACAGATACGCAGTATTTT.

The V gene is TRBV27, the J gene TRBJ2-7, with TRBD1 as a possible D gene (5 bases). CDR3 length equals 16 residues. Germline CDR1 is MNHEY and CDR2 is SMNVEV (reference sequence). Trimming pared 2 bases from V and 0 bases from J, leaving 14 bases between. In DNA form, the CDR3 reads TGTGCCAGCAGTTTAAGGTGGGCGGACAACTCCTACGAGCAGTACTTC. Its translation: CASSLRWADNSYEQYF.

V usage is TRBV14 and J usage is TRBJ1-4, with D hard to call. Trimming cost V 1 base and J 0 bases, with 9 bases left between them. This CDR3 has 16 residues. Germline V CDR1 and CDR2: SGHDN, FVKESK. CDR3 nucleotides: TGTGCCAGCAGCCAAGGACCGGGTGCAACTAATGAAAAACTGTTTTTT. Protein product: CASSQGPGATNEKLFF.

Remarks on this clone: Mismatch with germline at one junction end may stem from a read error. In DNA, the CDR3 is TGTGCCAGCAGCCAGGGACAGGTGGGAACCTTC. Its translation: CASSQGQVGTF. The genes are TRBV7-9 and TRBJ2-7; 8 bases line up with TRBD1. This CDR3 is 11 amino acids long. Germline CDR1 reads SEHNR; CDR2 reads FQNEAQ (reference sequence).

The genes are TRBV9 and TRBJ2-7; 14 bases are shared with TRBD2. The germline V gene has CDR1 SGDLS and CDR2 YYNGEE. There are 15 residues in the CDR3. V lost 3 bases, J lost 4 bases, and 3 bases stayed unmatched. CDR3 nucleotide sequence: TGTGCCAGCAGCGAGGGGACTAGCGGGAGTTACGAGCAGTACTTC. This codes for CASSEGTSGSYEQYF.